This TCR beta chain was profiled in a study of blood T cell repertoires in COVID-19. CDR1 and CDR2 from the germline V gene are SNHLY and FYNNEI. CDR3 size: 14 residues. V was cut by 6 bases and J by 1 base, with 12 bases left in between. Repertoires were generated with immunoSEQ multiplex PCR, while TCRdb's copy carries only in-frame clones and drops some. Here the sample spans about 96,000 clones, approximately 90% being singletons. This clonotype originated in a human donor with COVID-19, enrolled during active disease. The donor label of this sample is uncertain. Sequenced: peripheral blood. The gene calls are TRBV2 and TRBJ1-1; the D gene is possibly TRBD1 (6 bases). Here the CDR3 reads CASRVDSQNTEAFF. In DNA form, the CDR3 reads TGTGCCAGCAGAGTGGACAGCCAGAACACTGAAGCTTTCTTT.